This T cell receptor beta chain is drawn from a study of regulatory T cells in long-lasting Graves disease. Sequencing libraries for TCR beta were prepared with iRepertoire HTBI primers and Arm-PCR of CDR3 regions. Each CDR3 protein gets one entry after TCRdb re-called the multiplex PCR reads with MiXCR. The sample contains some 250,000 distinct CDR3 sequences, more than 15% of which appear only once. The study, taken as a whole, reports: TRBV28 was favored in persistent disease, as were TRBJ1-2 and TRBJ2-5. More public clonotypes were shared by persistent patients (around 2,800) than by new patients (about 1,000).

As to time point: newly diagnosed GD, antithyroid drugs for less than 3 months. Following extraction of RNA from PBMCs, that RNA was used to make the TCR library. The authors drew patients from an endocrinology department in Xi'an, China. This CDR3 is 15 amino acids long. Germline V gives CDR1 WSHSY, CDR2 SAAADI. Trimming pared 8 bases from V and 1 base from J, leaving 16 bases between. A few counts support this clonotype. The target antigen is unknown. The sample also formed part of further work on T cells in Graves' hyperthyroidism and ophthalmopathy. From that study: The definition of stable Graves' hyperthyroidism was no ophthalmopathy progression within 18 months.

This clonotype was sampled from a woman in her thirties with Graves disease. The chain combines TRBV10-2 with TRBJ2-3; possible D gene TRBD2, 6 bases. The sequencing here drew on peripheral blood mononuclear cells (PBMCs), taken at new diagnosis, from a patient treated with antithyroid drugs. The CDR3, as DNA: TGCGCCAGCGGAGGTGGGACTTTCGGCACAGATACGCAGTATTTT. Protein product: CASGGGTFGTDTQYF.